This T cell receptor (beta chain) was recorded in a study of OX40 agonist ivuxolimab in advanced cancers. A note on the overall study: Ivuxolimab was a fully human IgG2 agonistic monoclonal antibody targeting the costimulatory receptor OX40 (CD134). Intravenous ivuxolimab was administered to patients every 2 weeks at six dose levels: 0.01, 0.1, 0.3, 1.5, 3 and 10 mg/kg. Of the roughly 50 dose-escalation patients, hepatocellular carcinoma was present in about 19, melanoma in around 15, renal cell carcinoma in 9 and head and neck cancer in 9. In the dose-escalation cohort, around four fifths of patients were male, and the mean age was 60 years with a range of about 20 to 90. Prior anti-PD-1, anti-PD-L1 or anti-CTLA-4 therapy was permitted, and approximately 40% of dose-escalation patients had received checkpoint inhibitors. Partial responses occurred in three dose-escalation patients: two with cutaneous melanoma and one with hepatocellular carcinoma. Peripheral TCRbeta sequencing aimed to test whether ivuxolimab altered TCR sequence diversity and caused clonal T-cell expansion. The monotherapy dose-escalation portion (N ≈ 55 patients) of the phase I ivuxolimab trial is reported in the paper.

The trial excluded patients who had a history of autoimmune disease or who were on systemic immunosuppression. In every dose cohort, peripheral blood was drawn for TCR sequencing at baseline, cycle 4 day 1, and cycle 7 day 1. Samples came from an open-label, multicenter, first-in-human phase I dose-escalation trial of ivuxolimab. Adults with locally advanced or metastatic melanoma, renal cell carcinoma, hepatocellular carcinoma or head and neck squamous cell carcinoma were enrolled in the trial. Before TCR sequencing, CD4+ and CD8+ T cells were separately sorted from peripheral blood. The V end loses 0 bases and the J end loses 2 bases, and a stretch of 12 bases separates them. From cysteine to phenylalanine, the CDR3 is 17 amino acids long. The CDR3 DNA has 51 bases and is translated from base 1. Per the germline V gene, SGHRS is the CDR1 and YFSETQ is the CDR2. To sequence the TCRbeta CDR3 region, genomic DNA was isolated from the sorted cells. The immunoSEQ Assay was used to sequence the TCRbeta CDR3 regions. TCRdb mirrors the immuneACCESS table, restricted to in-frame sequences. Some clones are absent from its copies; in checked studies, under half trace to an unresolved V gene, and the reason for the others is unknown. The sample records tens of thousands of clones, about 83% of which are singletons. Approximately 1.2% of the sample lies in the top ten.

Here is what the overall study found, with its caveats: In the 0.1-3.0 mg/kg groups, partial responders were among the patients with the lowest normalized peripheral clonal expansion, particularly in CD8+ T cells. At doses of 0.1 to 3.0 mg/kg, clonal expansion of both CD4+ and CD8+ T cells in blood was seen between baseline and week 6. On average, CD8+ T cells showed more expanded clones than CD4+ T cells after ivuxolimab. Low levels of normalized T-cell clonal expansion were also shown by some nonresponding patients. Antigen specificity was not determined for the clonally expanded peripheral T cells.

This clone was seen only once. Its antigen remains undetermined. Nothing much larger sits one base from this clone, and base qualities are not available. Here the chain combines TRBV5-1 and TRBJ2-6; the D segment could be TRBD2, given 5 matching bases. This specimen was CD4+ or CD8+ T cells sorted from blood, taken in a trial of the OX40 agonist ivuxolimab. The clonotype was recovered from an adult with an advanced solid tumor such as melanoma, head and neck, liver or kidney cancer. The DNA sequence follows: TGCGCCAGCAGCTTGGTCGGCGGGTGGGCTGGGGCCAACGTCCTGACTTTC. It codes for CASSLVGGWAGANVLTF.